This paragraph covers one TCR beta chain sequence. Per germline, CDR1 DFQATT and CDR2 SNEGSKA (reference sequence). Germline trimming cut 1 base from V and 7 bases from J; bases unmatched to any gene: 4. The CDR3 spans 13 residues. Making the bulk TCR libraries relied on previously described methods and listed TCR primers. Via MiXCR, TCRdb re-called the PCR reads, giving one row per CDR3 protein. The top ten clones hold 0.76% of a sample with around 470,000 distinct CDR3 sequences, roughly 24% of them seen once. Libraries of naive CD8 T cells were made from roughly 20,000 to 1,000,000 sorted cells. They used 10%, 30% or 50% RNA. Sorting was used to obtain naive CD8 T cells (CD8+CD4-CCR7+CD45RA+). The record originates from a study of molecular identifiers for immune sequencing clone quantification.

This TCR derives from a human donor in good health. Some libraries in this study had Jurkat cell RNA spiked in. The chain recombines TRBV20-1 with TRBJ2-7, with 10 nucleotides matching TRBD2. Sequencing was performed on naive CD8+ T cells from blood, with Jurkat cell RNA spiked in. Regarding subset: FACS-sorted CD8+CD4-CCR7+CD45RA+ naive T cells. The CDR3 DNA reads as TGCAGTGCTAGAGCTAGCGGGAGAGGGGAGCAGTACTTC. This translates into CSARASGRGEQYF.